The T cell receptor beta chain described here comes from a study of response to subunit inactivated influenza vaccine. The study, taken as a whole, reports: Only a handful of new T cells, the authors suggested, are recruited with each seasonal influenza vaccination.

This CDR3 has 14 amino acids. Trimming took off 0 bases at V and 5 bases at J, with 6 bases between the two ends. Germline-derived CDR1 and CDR2 are SGHRS and YFSETQ. To note about this clonotype: Its target is not known. This may come from a read error, since a much larger clone is one base off.

TCRdb fed the RT-PCR reads into MiXCR, producing one record per CDR3 protein. Of 150,000 to 200,000 distinct CDR3 sequences listed, about a tenth are singletons. The chain carries TRBV5-1 and TRBJ2-6; D unresolved. The sequences come from non-naive T cells sorted from PBMCs, collected roughly 48 days after vaccination. The receptor comes from a man aged 45 to 65 who received an inactivated influenza vaccine. CDR3 sequence (DNA): TGCGCCAGCAGCTTGGGTAGACGGGCCAACGTCCTGACTTTC. Amino acids: CASSLGRRANVLTF.